The rows below give T cell receptor beta chains drawn from one sample of a study of cytotoxic CD8 clonotypes in ibrutinib-treated CLL. The assay was immunoSEQ multiplex PCR, and TCRdb's table has in-frame clones only and misses some. In the table there are roughly 49,000 clones, 75% to 90% of which are singletons. The starting material was PBMCs, obtained after 24 months of ibrutinib treatment. The receptor set was obtained from a human donor with chronic lymphocytic leukemia. Each CDR3 is given with its conserved first and last residue. A D gene is named only where the DNA matches it firmly. Rows may omit the clone size; those that give it use once, few, many or a size class.

j_call,d_call,v_call,clone_size,cdr3_nt,cdr3_aa
TRBJ2-7,NA,TRBV4-1,once,TGCGCCAGCAGCCAGCGGACGAACTCCTACGAGCAGTACTTC,CASSQRTNSYEQYF
TRBJ2-5,TRBD2,TRBV2,NA,TGTGCCAGCAGTGAAAGGGGACTAGCGCCCGAGACCCAGTACTTC,CASSERGLAPETQYF
TRBJ1-4,NA,TRBV6-1,NA,TGTGCCAGCAGCCCGGGGAACGCTAATGAAAAACTGTTTTTT,CASSPGNANEKLFF
TRBJ2-1,TRBD2,TRBV28,NA,TGTGCCAGCAGTTTATTAGCGGGAATTGAGCAGTTCTTC,CASSLLAGIEQFF
TRBJ1-1,TRBD1,TRBV25-1,NA,TGTGCCAGCAGGGAAGACAGGGTAATCGCTGAAGCTTTCTTT,CASREDRVIAEAFF
TRBJ1-4,TRBD1,TRBV30,NA,TGTGCCTATCAGAAGGACAGGGGAGAAAAACTGTTTTTT,CAYQKDRGEKLFF
TRBJ1-4,TRBD1,TRBV9,NA,TGTGCCAGCAGCGGCGGGACAGGGGGCTTTGAAAAACTGTTTTTT,CASSGGTGGFEKLFF
TRBJ2-4,TRBD1,TRBV5-6,NA,TGTGCCAGCAGCTATACGACAGGGGGAGACATTCAGTACTTC,CASSYTTGGDIQYF
TRBJ2-5,TRBD1,TRBV9,NA,TGTGCCAGCAGCGCCACTAACAGGGGGGAGACCCAGTACTTC,CASSATNRGETQYF
TRBJ2-1,NA,TRBV19,NA,TGTGCCAGTAGACGGGGGCAGGGGGCCTACAATGAGCAGTTCTTC,CASRRGQGAYNEQFF
TRBJ1-5,TRBD1,TRBV7-1,once,TGTGCCAGCTCTCTGGGCAGGGGGAATCAGCCCCAGCATTTT,CASSLGRGNQPQHF
TRBJ1-1,NA,TRBV5-1,NA,TGCGCCAGCAGCCCCCCCCGCGGAGGTAACACTGAAGCTTTCTTT,CASSPPRGGNTEAFF
TRBJ1-3,NA,TRBV27,once,TGTGCCAGCAGCCTCTCTGGAAACACCATATATTTT,CASSLSGNTIYF
TRBJ2-7,NA,TRBV27,NA,TGTGCCAGCAGCCATTCAGCCAGGGTAGGGGACGAGCAGTACTTC,CASSHSARVGDEQYF
TRBJ2-1,NA,TRBV9,NA,TGTGCCAGCAGCTCGGGACTGGCCTACAATGAGCAGTTCTTC,CASSSGLAYNEQFF
TRBJ2-5,NA,TRBV21-1,NA,TGTGCCAGCAGCAAGTTAGTAACAGGGGGCAATGAGACCCAGTACTTC,CASSKLVTGGNETQYF
TRBJ2-7,NA,TRBV19,few,TGTGCCAGTGGGAGCGCAGGCGGTCGCTACGAGCAGTACTTC,CASGSAGGRYEQYF
TRBJ1-4,TRBD1,TRBV19,NA,TGTGCCAGTAGGAAGGACAGGGGCGGTGAAAAACTGTTTTTT,CASRKDRGGEKLFF
TRBJ2-7,TRBD2,TRBV10-1,NA,TGCGCCAGCAGTGAGACTAGCGGGAGAACCTACGAGCAGTACTTC,CASSETSGRTYEQYF
TRBJ2-7,NA,TRBV10-3,NA,TGTGCCATCAGTGATGGGGAAACCGGCTACGAGCAGTACTTC,CAISDGETGYEQYF
TRBJ2-2,NA,TRBV7-2,NA,TGTGCCAGCAGCTCAGGGATACGAAGGGACACCGGGGAGCTGTTTTTT,CASSSGIRRDTGELFF
TRBJ2-5,NA,TRBV11-2,few,TGTGCCAGCAGCTTAGGGGCAGGGTATCAAGAGACCCAGTACTTC,CASSLGAGYQETQYF
TRBJ2-1,TRBD2,TRBV7-7,NA,TGTGCCAGCAGCTCCGGGTTCACTAGCGCCGTCCGTGATATTGGGAATGAGCAGTTCTTC,CASSSGFTSAVRDIGNEQFF
TRBJ2-3,NA,TRBV5-1,NA,TGCGCCAGCAGCTTGGCCACGGAGGCAGATACGCAGTATTTT,CASSLATEADTQYF
TRBJ2-1,TRBD1,TRBV29-1,NA,TGCAGCGTTAAACAGACAGGGCTCTCCTACAATGAGCAGTTCTTC,CSVKQTGLSYNEQFF
TRBJ2-4,NA,TRBV27,NA,TGTGCCAGCAGTTTCCGGCTAGACAAGAACATTCAGTACTTC,CASSFRLDKNIQYF
TRBJ1-2,TRBD1,TRBV6-5,few,TGTGCCAGCAGAAGCGGACAGGGGTATGGCTACACCTTC,CASRSGQGYGYTF
TRBJ1-4,TRBD1,TRBV15,NA,TGTGCCACCAGGCGGACAGGGGGTTCGGCTAATGAAAAACTGTTTTTT,CATRRTGGSANEKLFF
TRBJ1-1,NA,TRBV18,once,TGTGCCAGCTCACCACCCCGGGGGAACACTGAAGCTTTCTTT,CASSPPRGNTEAFF
TRBJ2-7,NA,TRBV27,once,TGTGCCAGCAGTCCACCGGGACTCGTTTCCGAGCAGTACTTC,CASSPPGLVSEQYF
TRBJ2-3,NA,TRBV6-1,NA,TGTGCCAGCAGTGAAGTCGGGAGCCGGGATACGCAGTATTTT,CASSEVGSRDTQYF